What follows are 19 T cell receptor beta chains derived from one specimen sequenced in a study of T cell responses to AZD1222 COVID-19 vaccine. Measured with immunoSEQ multiplex PCR; TCRdb has only the in-frame clones, and not every one. This repertoire shows about 140,000 clones, 92% found once; its top ten account for around 5.1%. This material consisted of peripheral blood, taken on day 0 of AZD1222 vaccination. These TCRs come from an adult in good health.

This sequence joins TRBV9 and TRBJ2-5, with 7 bases that match TRBD2. The CDR3 covers 14 residues. V lost 4 bases and J lost 1; bases outside the gene matches: 4. CDR1 is SGDLS, CDR2 YYNGEE, per germline. The CDR3 sequence is CASSSGGAQETQYF. The CDR3 bases are TGTGCCAGCAGCTCGGGGGGAGCCCAAGAGACCCAGTACTTC.

V and J are TRBV5-5 and TRBJ2-2; 7 positions match TRBD2. CDR1 SGHKS and CDR2 YYEKEE come from the germline V gene (reference sequence). Trimming took 2 bases from V and 6 from J; bases not matched to a gene: 7. This CDR3 spans 15 amino acids. CDR3: CASSLKRDRAGELFF. The DNA of the CDR3 is TGTGCCAGCAGCTTAAAGCGGGATCGGGCCGGGGAGCTGTTTTTT.

The rearrangement links TRBV2 to TRBJ1-5; D gene uncertain. The V end was cut by 3 bases, the J end by 6 bases, with 9 bases between. This CDR3 is built from 13 residues. Germline CDR1 SNHLY, CDR2 FYNNEI. The CDR3 protein is CASSDLERQPQHF. For the CDR3, the DNA is TGTGCCAGCAGTGACCTAGAACGTCAGCCCCAGCATTTT.

The chain has TRBV6-5 and TRBJ2-3, with TRBD1 matching over 7 bases. Germline CDR1 is MNHEY and CDR2 is SVGAGI. The trim removed 4 bases at V and 4 bases at J, leaving 8 bases unmatched. The CDR3 runs 15 residues. CDR3 nucleotide sequence: TGTGCCAGCAGTTCGGGACAGCGGAATTCAGATACGCAGTATTTT. Its translation is CASSSGQRNSDTQYF.

This sequence joins TRBV25-1 and TRBJ1-3; maybe TRBD1 (5 bases). CDR1 MGHDK and CDR2 SYGVNS come from the germline V gene. V was cut by 7 bases and J by 6 bases, with 7 bases left in between. The CDR3 has 11 residues. The DNA for the CDR3 is TGTGCCAGCATAGGGGTAAACACCATATATTTT. This encodes CASIGVNTIYF.

The rearrangement links TRBV2 to TRBJ1-1; perhaps TRBD1 as D (6 bases). The CDR3 length is 15 residues. Germline V gene data show CDR1 as SNHLY and CDR2 as FYNNEI. V was clipped by 2 bases and J by 2 bases, with 12 bases between them. The CDR3 coding sequence is TGTGCCAGCAGTGAAATGCGGGGGGCCAACACTGAAGCTTTCTTT. This sequence encodes CASSEMRGANTEAFF. Full variable domain (outside the CDR3, taken from reference TRBV2 and TRBJ1-1): EPEVTQTPSHQVTQMGQEVILRCVPISNHLYFYWYRQILGQKVEFLVSFYNNEISEKSEIFDDQFSVERPDGSNFTLKIRSTKLEDSAMYFCASSEMRGANTEAFFGQGTRLTVV.

V and J are TRBV7-2 and TRBJ1-1; D remains unclear. CDR1 is SGHTA, CDR2 FQGNSA, per germline. The CDR3 consists of 14 residues. The V end was cut by 5 bases, the J end by 1 base, with 11 bases between. CDR3 sequence reads: CASSQALKNTEAFF. The DNA of the CDR3 is TGTGCCAGCAGCCAGGCCCTCAAGAACACTGAAGCTTTCTTT.

This chain joins TRBV6-4 and TRBJ1-6; D remains ambiguous. There are 16 residues in the CDR3. Germline CDR1 is MRHNA and CDR2 is SNTAGT. The V and J ends lost 0 bases and 0 bases respectively, with 6 bases between them. The CDR3 DNA follows: TGTGCCAGCAGTGACTCGAATAGCTCCTATAATTCACCCCTCCACTTT. Its protein is CASSDSNSSYNSPLHF.

The V gene is TRBV19, the J gene TRBJ2-1; possible D gene TRBD2, 6 bases. The V and J ends lost 8 bases and 2 bases respectively, with 10 bases between them. Per the germline V gene, CDR1 is LNHDA and CDR2 is SQIVND (reference sequence). This CDR3 is built from 13 residues. In DNA form, the CDR3 reads TGTGCCAGTTCGCGGGGCCCCTACAATGAGCAGTTCTTC. It yields the protein CASSRGPYNEQFF.

This clone showed up just a few times. Other DNA sequences in this sample translate to the same CDR3. This rearrangement joins TRBV18 to TRBJ1-5; no clear D gene. V was trimmed by 2 bases and J by 1 base, leaving 3 bases between them. Germline V gene data show CDR1 as KGHSH and CDR2 as LQKENI. The CDR3 is 13 amino acids. Here the CDR3 DNA reads TGTGCCAGCTCACCAGGCAGCAATCAGCCCCAGCATTTT. This translates into CASSPGSNQPQHF. Together with reference TRBV18 and TRBJ1-5, the CDR3 gives the full variable domain: NAGVMQNPRHLVRRRGQEARLRCSPMKGHSHVYWYRQLPEEGLKFMVYLQKENIIDESGMPKERFSAEFPKEGPSILRIQQVVRGDSAAYFCASSPGSNQPQHFGDGTRLSIL.

CDR3: CASSFERGNYGYTF. CDR3 coding DNA: TGTGCCAGCAGTTTTGAAAGGGGAAACTATGGCTACACCTTC. The gene calls are TRBV28 and TRBJ1-2; tentatively, D is TRBD1 (5 bases). There are 14 residues in the CDR3. The germline V gene has CDR1 MDHEN and CDR2 SYDVKM. The germline V and J ends were trimmed by 3 bases and 2 bases, with 10 bases remaining between them.

This sequence joins TRBV7-9 and TRBJ2-2, with TRBD1 matching 7 bases. The CDR3 extends over 15 amino acids. V was clipped by 3 bases and J by 8 bases; unmatched bases: 9. Germline CDR1 reads SEHNR; CDR2 reads FQNEAQ (reference sequence). CDR3 DNA: TGTGCCAGCAGCTTCTTAGGGGGCCTCTTAGGGGAGCTGTTTTTT. Translation: CASSFLGGLLGELFF.

The V gene is TRBV28, the J gene TRBJ2-1; the D gene could be TRBD1 or TRBD2 (6 bases each). CDR3 length: 13 residues. CDR1 is MDHEN, CDR2 SYDVKM, per germline. Trimming took off 7 bases at V and 7 bases at J, with 14 bases between the two ends. The CDR3 DNA reads as TGTGCCAGCATATCGGGGGCGGTTAATGAGCAGTTCTTC. Translation: CASISGAVNEQFF.

The genes are TRBV19 and TRBJ2-7, with a possible D match to TRBD2 (6 bases). Trimming removed 2 bases from V and 1 base from J, with 9 bases in between. The germline V gene has CDR1 LNHDA and CDR2 SQIVND (reference sequence). The CDR3 extends over 14 amino acids. CDR3 DNA sequence: TGTGCCAGTAGTATATGGGGGGATTCCTACGAGCAGTACTTC. Translation gives CASSIWGDSYEQYF.

The chain has TRBV5-1 and TRBJ2-1, with a tentative D call TRBD2 (5 bases). The CDR3 spans 15 residues. V lost 1 base to trimming and J lost 0 bases, with 8 bases between them. The germline CDR1 and CDR2 sequences are SGHRS and YFSETQ. The CDR3 loop is CASSLLGSSYNEQFF. CDR3 sequence (DNA): TGCGCCAGCAGCTTGCTGGGGAGCTCCTACAATGAGCAGTTCTTC.

In DNA form, the CDR3 reads TGTGCCACCCAACATATAATTAACAACTATGGCTACACCTTC. As protein: CATQHIINNYGYTF. This chain uses TRBV28 with TRBJ1-2; D unresolved. CDR1 and CDR2 (germline): MDHEN, SYDVKM. The CDR3 sequence is 14 residues long. Trimming took off 10 bases at V and 2 bases at J, with 17 bases between the two ends.

V usage is TRBV5-6 and J usage is TRBJ2-1; 10 bases line up with TRBD2. Germline trimming cut 0 bases from V and 6 bases from J; bases unmatched to any gene: 3. Germline V gene lookup returns CDR1 SGHDT and CDR2 YYEEEE. The CDR3 length is 15 residues. This CDR3 reads CASSLGLAGVNEQFF. The CDR3 DNA sequence: TGTGCCAGCAGCTTGGGGCTAGCGGGAGTCAATGAGCAGTTCTTC.

The chain uses TRBV5-5 and TRBJ2-3; 8 nucleotides line up with TRBD2. Germline CDR1 and CDR2: SGHKS and YYEKEE (reference sequence). The CDR3 runs to 16 residues. The J segment lost 2 bases and the V segment lost 3 bases, leaving 8 bases of the junction unmatched. The CDR3 DNA reads TGTGCCAGCAGCTATCAACTTAGCGGGAACACAGATACGCAGTATTTT. Translation: CASSYQLSGNTDTQYF.

V is TRBV3-1 (or the pseudogene TRBV3-2) and J is TRBJ2-3; D call uncertain. The CDR3 extends over 12 amino acids. Trimming removed 4 bases from V and 8 bases from J, with 10 bases in between. Germline V lookup: CDR1 LGHDT, CDR2 YNNKEL (reference sequence). CDR3 DNA: TGTGCCAGCAGCCGTGCCGGGTTTACGCAGTATTTT. Its protein is CASSRAGFTQYF.